One sample yielded the 13 T cell receptor beta chains listed below, sequenced in a study of T-cell memory formation after mild COVID-19. TCRdb analysed the 5' RACE reads with MiXCR anew, one entry per CDR3 protein. The sample lists about half a million distinct CDR3 sequences, around a sixth occurring once. Sequencing was carried out using PBMCs or a T cell subset sorted from them (not recorded which). The source of these receptors is an adult woman who had mild COVID-19 (a few samples of this study predate the infection). Cell type and time point are not known.

The chain has TRBV6-6 and TRBJ1-1, with a tentative D call TRBD1 (5 bases). There are 16 residues in the CDR3. Germline lookup yields CDR1 MNHNY and CDR2 SVGAGI (reference sequence). V lost 0 bases, J lost 0 bases, and 11 bases lay in between. CDR3 sequence: CASSYSSPGVNTEAFF. The CDR3 DNA reads TGTGCCAGCAGTTACTCGAGTCCGGGGGTGAACACTGAAGCTTTCTTT.

This clonotype has a handful of counts. The CDR3 region is CASSSTGAGTEAFF. CDR3 nucleotides: TGCGCCAGCAGCTCTACAGGGGCGGGAACTGAAGCTTTCTTT. The J gene is TRBJ1-1, the V gene TRBV5-1; 7 nucleotides agree with TRBD1. CDR3 length equals 14 residues. Looked up from germline, CDR1 is SGHRS and CDR2 is YFSETQ. Trimming at V came to 3 bases and at J to 5 bases, leaving 7 bases not matched to a gene.

The rearrangement joins TRBV14 to TRBJ1-2; D is unclear. Germline CDR1 and CDR2: SGHDN and FVKESK. CDR3 length: 15 residues. Trimming removed 1 base at V and 5 bases at J, with 14 bases between. The CDR3 here is CASSQVEALGYGYTF. CDR3 sequence (DNA): TGTGCCAGCAGCCAAGTAGAGGCTCTCGGTTATGGCTACACCTTC.

In this sample, this clonotype turned up a few times. The chain has TRBV19 and TRBJ2-7, with TRBD2 matching over 15 bases. V lost 6 bases and J lost 5; bases outside the gene matches: 2. The CDR3 spans 14 residues. CDR1 is LNHDA, CDR2 SQIVND, per germline (reference sequence). CDR3 in amino acids: CASRGLAGGDEQYF. CDR3 nucleotides: TGTGCCAGTAGGGGACTAGCGGGAGGAGACGAGCAGTACTTC.

This clonotype was counted only a few times. CDR3 loop: CATSRDRVTEKLFF. As DNA, the CDR3 is TGTGCCACCAGCAGGGACAGGGTGACGGAAAAACTGTTTTTT. The chain couples TRBV15 to TRBJ1-4, with TRBD1 matching over 8 bases. The CDR3 sequence is 14 residues long. Germline lookup yields CDR1 LNHNV and CDR2 YYDKDF (reference sequence). Trimming removed 3 bases from V and 8 bases from J; junction bases left unmatched: 5.

The chain uses TRBV2 and TRBJ2-3; D not certain. Germline CDR1 reads SNHLY; CDR2 reads FYNNEI. The CDR3 spans 13 residues. V was trimmed by 9 bases and J by 0 bases, leaving 10 bases between them. For the CDR3, the DNA is TGTGCCAGAGCCGGCCCTAGCACAGATACGCAGTATTTT. The encoded protein is CARAGPSTDTQYF. Supplemented by reference TRBV2 and TRBJ2-3, the full variable domain reads EPEVTQTPSHQVTQMGQEVILRCVPISNHLYFYWYRQILGQKVEFLVSFYNNEISEKSEIFDDQFSVERPDGSNFTLKIRSTKLEDSAMYFCARAGPSTDTQYFGPGTRLTVL.

The chain links TRBV7-8 to TRBJ1-1; the D gene is possibly TRBD1 (5 bases). CDR3 size: 15 residues. V lost 5 bases and J 1 base, leaving 14 bases between the germline ends. Germline V gene data show CDR1 as SGHVS and CDR2 as FQNEAQ. The CDR3 DNA is TGTGCCAGCAGCCCTCCGGGACGAGCGAACACTGAAGCTTTCTTT. This sequence encodes CASSPPGRANTEAFF.

V and J are TRBV6-2 or TRBV6-3 and TRBJ1-1; tentatively, D is TRBD1 (5 bases). The CDR3 spans 14 residues. The V and J ends lost 5 bases and 0 bases respectively, with 10 bases between them. Germline V gene sequence: CDR1 MNHEY, CDR2 SVGEGT. The DNA of the CDR3 is TGTGCCAGCAGTATGGGGGTTGTGAACACTGAAGCTTTCTTT. Encoded protein: CASSMGVVNTEAFF.

In this sample, this clonotype turned up a few times. The chain combines TRBV7-2 with TRBJ2-1; TRBD2 matches at 12 bases. J gave up 9 bases and V 6 bases, and 6 bases lay outside the gene matches. The CDR3 has 14 amino acids. The germline V gene encodes CDR1 SGHTA and CDR2 FQGNSA. CDR3 nucleotides: TGTGCCAGCAGTTTGACTAGCGGGAGTCTTGAGCAGTTCTTC. It codes for CASSLTSGSLEQFF.

This clonotype was picked up a small number of times. This is likely a read error, given that the CDR3 carries no conserved phenylalanine or tryptophan at its end. The CDR3 DNA follows: TGTGCCAGTAGTAGGAGGGACAGGAAAAACATTCAGTACCTC. Its translation: CASSRRDRKNIQYL. The V call is TRBV19, the J call TRBJ2-4, with 8 bases matching TRBD1. Looked up from germline, CDR1 is LNHDA and CDR2 is SQIVND (reference sequence). Germline trimming cut 4 bases from V and 4 bases from J; bases unmatched to any gene: 3. The CDR3 consists of 14 residues.

V is TRBV7-9 and J is TRBJ1-3; TRBD1 might be the D (6 bases). Looked up from germline, CDR1 is SEHNR and CDR2 is FQNEAQ (reference sequence). V lost 5 bases to trimming and J lost 2 bases, with 16 bases between them. The CDR3 runs to 16 residues. CDR3 sequence: CASSLEYRAAGNTIYF. The CDR3 bases are TGTGCCAGCAGCCTCGAGTACAGGGCAGCTGGAAACACCATATATTTT. Filled out from reference TRBV7-9 and TRBJ1-3, the complete variable domain reads DTGVSQNPRHKITKRGQNVTFRCDPISEHNRLYWYRQTLGQGPEFLTYFQNEAQLEKSRLLSDRFSAERPKGSFSTLEIQRTEQGDSAMYLCASSLEYRAAGNTIYFGEGSWLTVV.

For the CDR3, the DNA is TGTGCCAGCAGCCAAGAGGTCGCCATACGTCAGTACAATGAGCAGTTCTTC. Protein sequence: CASSQEVAIRQYNEQFF. The J gene is TRBJ2-1, the V gene TRBV4-2, with D hard to call. The germline gives CDR1 LGHNA, CDR2 YNFKEQ. CDR3 length equals 17 residues. V dropped 0 bases and J dropped 4 bases, with 16 bases sitting between them.

The chain links TRBV7-9 to TRBJ2-7; D remains unclear. The V and J ends lost 3 bases and 7 bases respectively, with 10 bases between them. The CDR3 spans 12 residues. Germline CDR1 is SEHNR and CDR2 is FQNEAQ (reference sequence). The CDR3 loop is CASSFAGWEQYF. CDR3 coding DNA: TGTGCCAGCAGCTTTGCTGGGTGGGAGCAGTACTTC.